These 5 T cell receptor beta chains were sequenced from one sample in a study of T-cell reconstitution after alpha-beta-depleted transplantation in children. TCRbeta library construction was performed incorporating unique molecular identifiers. TCRdb independently ran MiXCR on the PCR reads; one entry per CDR3 protein. The sample consists of 780,000 or so distinct CDR3 sequences, around 17% of them appearing once. The material was PBMCs, mostly from graft donor cells, obtained 360 days after TCRalphabeta/CD19-depleted stem cell transplant. The receptors were sampled from a male patient younger than 18 who had a stem cell transplant for acute lymphoblastic leukemia, so the T cells may come from the graft donor.

This chain links TRBV27 with TRBJ1-2, with 7 nucleotides matching TRBD1. V lost 6 bases, J lost 4 bases, and 14 bases stayed unmatched. CDR1 and CDR2 from the germline V gene are MNHEY and SMNVEV (reference sequence). CDR3 length: 16 residues. In DNA, the CDR3 is TGTGCCAGCAGCCCACTCACAGGGGTAAAACCCTATGGCTACACCTTC. It yields the protein CASSPLTGVKPYGYTF.

The gene calls are TRBV5-1 and TRBJ2-3, with 9 bases aligning to TRBD2. The CDR3 extends over 16 amino acids. Per germline, CDR1 SGHRS and CDR2 YFSETQ. The ends lost 10 bases at V and 3 bases at J; junction bases unmatched: 15. CDR3 loop: CAASPGPGLATDTQYF. For the CDR3, the DNA is TGCGCCGCATCCCCAGGACCGGGACTAGCTACAGATACGCAGTATTTT.

The V call is TRBV7-3, the J call TRBJ2-2; 12 nucleotides agree with TRBD2. From germline, CDR1 is SGHTA and CDR2 FQGTGA. This CDR3 has 17 amino acids. Germline trimming cut 2 bases from V and 8 bases from J; bases unmatched to any gene: 9. CDR3 residues: CASSLESGLAGLGELFF. The DNA for the CDR3 is TGTGCCAGCAGCTTAGAATCCGGACTAGCGGGATTGGGGGAGCTGTTTTTT.

The table lists this clonotype with a few counts. The chain joins TRBV7-9 to TRBJ2-1; possibly TRBD2 for D (6 bases). The germline V gene has CDR1 SEHNR and CDR2 FQNEAQ (reference sequence). V was pared by 2 bases and J by 2 bases, with 16 bases between. The CDR3 contains 17 residues. The CDR3 DNA sequence: TGTGCCAGCAGCTTATACCTTTATAGCGGTACCTACAATGAGCAGTTCTTC. Translation: CASSLYLYSGTYNEQFF.

V is TRBV4-2 and J is TRBJ2-7; D is unclear. Germline CDR1 is LGHNA and CDR2 is YNFKEQ. V gave up 1 base and J gave up 7 bases, with 17 bases separating them. This CDR3 is 15 amino acids long. The CDR3 protein is CASSQVFGPNGEQYF. As DNA, the CDR3 is TGTGCCAGCAGCCAAGTCTTTGGACCCAACGGGGAGCAGTACTTC.